The 5 T cell receptor beta chains given below trace back to one sample, sequenced in a study of blood T cell repertoires in COVID-19. Method: immunoSEQ multiplex PCR; TCRdb's copy keeps in-frame clones and lacks some. The sample lists over 200,000 clones, around 80% occurring once. The sequencing sample was made of peripheral blood. The receptors here all came from a human donor in a cohort sampled during active COVID-19.

The chain combines TRBV7-2 with TRBJ1-2; 9 nucleotides align to TRBD1. The germline V gene has CDR1 SGHTA and CDR2 FQGNSA. CDR3 length: 14 amino acids. V shed 5 bases, J shed 3 bases, and the junction held 4 bases outside the gene matches. For the CDR3, the DNA is TGTGCCAGCAGCGTCCGGGACAGGGACTATGGCTACACCTTC. This gives the protein CASSVRDRDYGYTF.

The chain couples TRBV9 to TRBJ2-2, with a possible D match to TRBD1 (7 bases). This CDR3 is built from 16 residues. The V end was cut by 0 bases, the J end by 6 bases, with 15 bases between. Germline V gene lookup returns CDR1 SGDLS and CDR2 YYNGEE. CDR3 in amino acids: CASSVVGRGVPGELFF. The CDR3 DNA is TGTGCCAGCAGCGTAGTTGGCAGGGGGGTTCCCGGGGAGCTGTTTTTT.

The chain has TRBV15 and TRBJ2-5, with TRBD1 identical over 8 bases. CDR3 length: 16 residues. Trimming took 0 bases from V and 4 from J; bases not matched to a gene: 7. Germline CDR1 reads LNHNV; CDR2 reads YYDKDF (reference sequence). CDR3 nucleotides: TGTGCCACCAGCAGAGAGGCGCAGGGGGCTAGAGAGACCCAGTACTTC. It encodes CATSREAQGARETQYF.

Only a few counts were recorded for this clone. CDR3 residues: CASSRGTGILSSYEQYF. The CDR3 DNA sequence: TGTGCCAGCAGTCGAGGGACAGGGATTCTTAGCTCCTACGAGCAGTACTTC. This chain joins TRBV6-6 and TRBJ2-7, with TRBD1 identical over 9 bases. CDR1 MNHNY and CDR2 SVGAGI come from the germline V gene (reference sequence). The ends lost 5 bases at V and 0 bases at J; junction bases unmatched: 11. The CDR3 loop spans 17 amino acids.

The chain combines TRBV28 with TRBJ1-3, with TRBD1 matching over 9 bases. J lost 7 bases, V lost 4 bases, and 5 bases had no gene match. Germline V gene lookup returns CDR1 MDHEN and CDR2 SYDVKM. The CDR3 extends over 14 amino acids. The CDR3 coding sequence is TGTGCCAGCAGTTGGGACAGGGTTTCCAACACCATATATTTT. It specifies CASSWDRVSNTIYF.